This T cell receptor (beta chain) was observed in a study of tumor-infiltrating lymphocytes in oesophageal squamous cell carcinoma. TCRdb fed the PCR reads into MiXCR, producing one record per CDR3 protein. Of some 14,000 distinct CDR3 sequences detected, about half appear once; the ten largest clones hold around 13%. This clonotype appeared a single time. Looked up from germline, CDR1 is WNHNN and CDR2 is SYGVQD (reference sequence). The CDR3 is 16 residues long. The TCR was taken from a male donor with esophageal squamous cell carcinoma. Sequences were obtained from blood. The V call is TRBV10-1, the J call TRBJ2-3; 7 nucleotides match TRBD2. The end of the DNA is better explained by TRBJ2-7, so the J call may be wrong. CDR3 bases: TGCGCCAGCAGTGAGTCGGGCGGGAGCCCCCCCGACGAGCAGTACTTC. It specifies CASSESGGSPPDEQYF.